These 5 T cell receptor beta chains were all obtained from the same sample, sequenced in a study of blood T cells in healthy people across ages. A second about 6 to 12 cycle PCR used barcoded and J-beta primers. MiXCR, applied by TCRdb to the 5' RACE reads, yields one record per CDR3 protein. The sample includes 500,000 to 700,000 distinct CDR3 sequences, around 31% of them seen just once. Sequenced input: blood. The receptors were sampled from an elderly woman in good health.

At least ten counts were recorded for this clonotype. This chain connects TRBV10-3 to TRBJ1-1; D is possibly TRBD1 (5 bases). In germline, CDR1 is ENHRY, CDR2 SYGVKD. The CDR3 contains 15 residues. Between the trimmed V and J ends, which lost 6 bases and 8 bases, there was a span of 22 bases. The CDR3 DNA follows: TGTGCCATCAGCCTGGGACGCGCCGAGGGATTCGAAGCTTTCTTT. This codes for CAISLGRAEGFEAFF.

Of note for this clonotype: This could be a read error, since a much larger clone is one nucleotide away. V usage is TRBV25-1 and J usage is TRBJ2-7; D perhaps matches TRBD2 (7 bases). Germline CDR1 is MGHDK and CDR2 is SYGVNS. V was cut by 8 bases and J by 7 bases, with 24 bases left in between. The CDR3 is 15 amino acids. The CDR3 reads CASGRASGGNNEQYF. The CDR3 nucleotides are TGTGCCAGCGGAAGGGCTTCGGGGGGCAACAATGAGCAGTACTTC.

This clonotype was found a few times. The gene calls are TRBV25-1 and TRBJ1-2; D not certain. V was pared by 3 bases and J by 5 bases, with 13 bases between. CDR1 is MGHDK and CDR2 is SYGVNS in the germline V gene. The length of the CDR3 is 14 residues. The CDR3 bases are TGTGCCAGCAGTGACACAGCGAACGCTTATGGCTACACCTTC. Its protein product is CASSDTANAYGYTF.

About this clonotype itself: This may stem from a read error, because a much larger clone lies one nucleotide away. The chain is built from TRBV6-2 or TRBV6-3 and TRBJ2-7; TRBD1 might be the D (6 bases). Germline V gene sequence: CDR1 MNHEY, CDR2 SVGEGT. The CDR3 contains 15 residues. The V end lost 5 bases, the J end lost 5 bases, and 19 bases lay between the germline ends. This chain's CDR3 is CASSRMAGVSDEQYF. CDR3 bases: TGTGCCAGCAGTCGCATGGCAGGGGTTAGCGACGAGCAGTACTTC.

This clonotype was counted at least ten times. This rearrangement joins TRBV7-9 to TRBJ2-1; 9 nucleotides line up with TRBD1. Germline V gene data show CDR1 as SEHNR and CDR2 as FQNEAQ (reference sequence). V lost 5 bases and J lost 10; bases outside the gene matches: 15. This CDR3 is built from 16 residues. CDR3 bases: TGTGCCAGCAGCCCCACCCGGGACAGGGTTTTGGGGGAGCAGTTCTTC. Protein sequence: CASSPTRDRVLGEQFF.